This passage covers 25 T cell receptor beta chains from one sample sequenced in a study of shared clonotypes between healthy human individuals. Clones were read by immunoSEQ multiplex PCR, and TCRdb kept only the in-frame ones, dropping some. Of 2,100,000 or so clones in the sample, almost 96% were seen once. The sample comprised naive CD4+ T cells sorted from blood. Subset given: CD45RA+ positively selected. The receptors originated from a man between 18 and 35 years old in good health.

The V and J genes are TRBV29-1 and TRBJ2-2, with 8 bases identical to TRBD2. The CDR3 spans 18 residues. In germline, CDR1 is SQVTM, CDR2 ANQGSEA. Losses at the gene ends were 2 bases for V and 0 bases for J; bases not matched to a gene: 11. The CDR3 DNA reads TGCAGCGTTGAAATCGCTCTAGGCGGGGGGACGAACACCGGGGAGCTGTTTTTT. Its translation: CSVEIALGGGTNTGELFF.

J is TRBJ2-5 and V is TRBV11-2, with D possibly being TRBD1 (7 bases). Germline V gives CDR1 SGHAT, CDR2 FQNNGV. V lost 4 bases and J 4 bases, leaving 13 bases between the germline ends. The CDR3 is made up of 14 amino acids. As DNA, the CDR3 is TGTGCCAGCAGCTGGCAGGGGGGCGTAGAGACCCAGTACTTC. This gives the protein CASSWQGGVETQYF.

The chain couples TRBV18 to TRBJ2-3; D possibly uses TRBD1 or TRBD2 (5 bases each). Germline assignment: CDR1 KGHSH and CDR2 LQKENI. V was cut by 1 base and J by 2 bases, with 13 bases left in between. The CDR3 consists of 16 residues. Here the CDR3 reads CASSPLGTSTTDTQYF. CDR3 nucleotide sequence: TGTGCCAGCTCACCACTTGGGACGTCCACCACAGATACGCAGTATTTT. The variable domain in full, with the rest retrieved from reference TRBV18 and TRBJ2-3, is NAGVMQNPRHLVRRRGQEARLRCSPMKGHSHVYWYRQLPEEGLKFMVYLQKENIIDESGMPKERFSAEFPKEGPSILRIQQVVRGDSAAYFCASSPLGTSTTDTQYFGPGTRLTVL.

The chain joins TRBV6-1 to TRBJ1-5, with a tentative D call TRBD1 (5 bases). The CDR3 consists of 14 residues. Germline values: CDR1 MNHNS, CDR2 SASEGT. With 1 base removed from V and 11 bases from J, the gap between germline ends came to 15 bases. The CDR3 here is CASSEVDGTVSQHF. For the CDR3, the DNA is TGTGCCAGCAGTGAAGTCGATGGGACCGTCTCCCAGCATTTT.

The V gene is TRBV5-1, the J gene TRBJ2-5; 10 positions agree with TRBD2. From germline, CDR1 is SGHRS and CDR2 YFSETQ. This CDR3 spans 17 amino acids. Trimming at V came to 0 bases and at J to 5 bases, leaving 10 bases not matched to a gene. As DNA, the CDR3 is TGCGCCAGCAGCTTGGAGCTAGCGGGAGCCGGGTGGGAGACCCAGTACTTC. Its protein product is CASSLELAGAGWETQYF.

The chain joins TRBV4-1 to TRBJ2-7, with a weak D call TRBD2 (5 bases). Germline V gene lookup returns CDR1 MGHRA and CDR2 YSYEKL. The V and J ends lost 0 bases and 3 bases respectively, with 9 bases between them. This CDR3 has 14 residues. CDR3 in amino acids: CASSQDTGNYEQYF. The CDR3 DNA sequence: TGCGCCAGCAGCCAAGATACGGGGAACTACGAGCAGTACTTC.

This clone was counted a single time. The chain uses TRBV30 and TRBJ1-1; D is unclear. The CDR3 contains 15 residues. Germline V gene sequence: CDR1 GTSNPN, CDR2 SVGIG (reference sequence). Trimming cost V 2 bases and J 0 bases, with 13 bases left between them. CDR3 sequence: CAWSSAGTMNTEAFF. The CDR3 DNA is TGTGCCTGGAGTAGTGCCGGAACAATGAACACTGAAGCTTTCTTT.

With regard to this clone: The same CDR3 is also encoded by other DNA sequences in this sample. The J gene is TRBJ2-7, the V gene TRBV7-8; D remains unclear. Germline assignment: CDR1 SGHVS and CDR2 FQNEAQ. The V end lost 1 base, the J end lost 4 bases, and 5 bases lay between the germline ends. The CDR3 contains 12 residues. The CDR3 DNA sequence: TGTGCCAGCAGCTTAGGGGCTTACGAGCAGTACTTC. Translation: CASSLGAYEQYF. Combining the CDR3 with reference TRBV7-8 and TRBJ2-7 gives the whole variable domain GAGVSQSPRYKVAKRGQDVALRCDPISGHVSLFWYQQALGQGPEFLTYFQNEAQLDKSGLPSDRFFAERPEGSVSTLKIQRTQQEDSAVYLCASSLGAYEQYFGPGTRLTVT.

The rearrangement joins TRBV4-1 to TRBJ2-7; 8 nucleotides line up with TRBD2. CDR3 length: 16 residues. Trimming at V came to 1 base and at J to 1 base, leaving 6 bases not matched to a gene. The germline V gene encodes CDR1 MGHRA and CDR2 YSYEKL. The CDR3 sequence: CASSQGGSGTSYEQYF. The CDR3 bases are TGCGCCAGCAGCCAAGGTGGTAGCGGGACTTCCTACGAGCAGTACTTC.

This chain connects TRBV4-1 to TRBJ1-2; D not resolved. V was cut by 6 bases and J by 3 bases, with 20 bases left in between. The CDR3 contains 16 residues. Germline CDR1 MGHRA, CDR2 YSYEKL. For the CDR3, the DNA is TGCGCCAGCAGAATACCCGGCCATAGGTCGGACTATGGCTACACCTTC. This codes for CASRIPGHRSDYGYTF.

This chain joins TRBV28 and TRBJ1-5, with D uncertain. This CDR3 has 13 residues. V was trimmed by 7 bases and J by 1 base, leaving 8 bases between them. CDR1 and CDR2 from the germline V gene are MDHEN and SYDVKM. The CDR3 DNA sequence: TGTGCCAGCAACGAACAGAGCAATCAGCCCCAGCATTTT. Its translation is CASNEQSNQPQHF.

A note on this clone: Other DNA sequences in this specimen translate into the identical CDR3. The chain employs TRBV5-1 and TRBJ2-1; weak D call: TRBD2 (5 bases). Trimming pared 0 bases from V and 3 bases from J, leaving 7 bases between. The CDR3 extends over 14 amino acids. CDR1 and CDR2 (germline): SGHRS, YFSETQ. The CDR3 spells CASSLVTSYNEQFF. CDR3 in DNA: TGCGCCAGCAGCTTGGTAACTAGCTACAATGAGCAGTTCTTC.

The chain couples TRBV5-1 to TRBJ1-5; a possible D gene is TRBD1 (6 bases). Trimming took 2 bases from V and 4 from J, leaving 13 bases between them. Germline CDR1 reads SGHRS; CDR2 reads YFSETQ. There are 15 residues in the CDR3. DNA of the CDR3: TGCGCCAGCAGCTTCGGAGGGGGAGGGAATCAGCCCCAGCATTTT. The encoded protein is CASSFGGGGNQPQHF.

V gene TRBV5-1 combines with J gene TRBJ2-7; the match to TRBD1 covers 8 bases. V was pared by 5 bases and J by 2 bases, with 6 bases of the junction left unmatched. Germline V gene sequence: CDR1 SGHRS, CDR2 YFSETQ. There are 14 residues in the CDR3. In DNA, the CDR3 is TGCGCCAGCAGAGGGACAGGCGATACCTACGAGCAGTACTTC. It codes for CASRGTGDTYEQYF.

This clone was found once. The CDR3 DNA reads as TGTGCCAGTGGTGGCCAAGAGACCCAGTACTTC. The encoded protein is CASGGQETQYF. The chain employs TRBV19 and TRBJ2-5, with D unclear. The CDR3 totals 11 residues. The ends were cut back, 8 bases at V and 1 base at J, with 5 bases in the middle. The germline V gene has CDR1 LNHDA and CDR2 SQIVND (reference sequence).

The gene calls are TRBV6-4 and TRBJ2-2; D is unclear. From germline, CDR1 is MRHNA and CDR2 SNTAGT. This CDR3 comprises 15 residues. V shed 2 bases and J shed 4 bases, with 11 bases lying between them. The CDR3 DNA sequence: TGTGCCAGCAGTGACCCCCCGGATGGCACCGGGGAGCTGTTTTTT. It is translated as CASSDPPDGTGELFF.

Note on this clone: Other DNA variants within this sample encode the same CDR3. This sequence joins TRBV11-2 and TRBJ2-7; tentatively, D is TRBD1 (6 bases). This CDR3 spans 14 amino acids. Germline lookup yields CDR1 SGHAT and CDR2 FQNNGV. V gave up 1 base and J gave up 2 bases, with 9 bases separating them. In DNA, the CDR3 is TGTGCCAGCAGCTTAGTCGGGACAACCTACGAGCAGTACTTC. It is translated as CASSLVGTTYEQYF.

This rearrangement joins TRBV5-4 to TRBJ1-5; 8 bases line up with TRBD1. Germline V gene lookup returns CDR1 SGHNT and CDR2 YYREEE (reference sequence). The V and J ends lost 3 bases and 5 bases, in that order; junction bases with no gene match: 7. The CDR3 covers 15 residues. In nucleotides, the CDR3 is TGTGCCAGCAGCTCGGGACAGGACTTGGATCAGCCCCAGCATTTT. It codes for CASSSGQDLDQPQHF.

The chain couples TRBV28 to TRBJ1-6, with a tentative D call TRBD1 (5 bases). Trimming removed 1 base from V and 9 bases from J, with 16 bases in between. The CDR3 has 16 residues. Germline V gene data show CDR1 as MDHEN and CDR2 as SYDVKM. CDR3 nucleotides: TGTGCCAGCAGTTTATTTTTGACTGATCAGGGTTCACCCCTCCACTTT. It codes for CASSLFLTDQGSPLHF.

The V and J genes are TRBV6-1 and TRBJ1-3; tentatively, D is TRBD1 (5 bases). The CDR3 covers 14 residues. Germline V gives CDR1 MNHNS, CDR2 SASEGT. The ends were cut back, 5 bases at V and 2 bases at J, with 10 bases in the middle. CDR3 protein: CASSTGEPGNTIYF. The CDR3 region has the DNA TGTGCCAGCAGTACAGGTGAACCTGGAAACACCATATATTTT.

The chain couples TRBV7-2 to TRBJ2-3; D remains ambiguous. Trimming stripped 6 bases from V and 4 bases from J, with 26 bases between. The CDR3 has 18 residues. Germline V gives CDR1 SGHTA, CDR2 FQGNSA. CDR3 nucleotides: TGTGCCAGCAGAAATAGGGCGGCACAACCCCTTGGCTCAGATACGCAGTATTTT. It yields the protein CASRNRAAQPLGSDTQYF.

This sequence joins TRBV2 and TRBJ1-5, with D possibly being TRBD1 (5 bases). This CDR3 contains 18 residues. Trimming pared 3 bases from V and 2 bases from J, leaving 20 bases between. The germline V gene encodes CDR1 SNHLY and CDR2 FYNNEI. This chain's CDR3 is CASSEYAGLLSGNQPQHF. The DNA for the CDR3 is TGTGCCAGCAGTGAGTACGCAGGGCTACTTAGCGGCAATCAGCCCCAGCATTTT.

The CDR3 spells CASSPGTTDTQYF. Written as DNA, the CDR3 is TGTGCCAGCAGCCCTGGGACTACAGATACGCAGTATTTT. This chain joins TRBV7-2 and TRBJ2-3; perhaps TRBD2 as D (6 bases). Trimming removed 5 bases at V and 3 bases at J, with 9 bases between. Germline CDR1 and CDR2: SGHTA and FQGNSA. The CDR3 covers 13 residues.

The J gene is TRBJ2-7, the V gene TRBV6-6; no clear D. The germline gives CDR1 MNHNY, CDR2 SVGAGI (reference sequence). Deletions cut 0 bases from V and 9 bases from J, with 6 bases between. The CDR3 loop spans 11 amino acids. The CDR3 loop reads CASSYSARQYF. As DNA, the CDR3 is TGTGCCAGCAGTTACTCGGCTAGGCAGTACTTC.

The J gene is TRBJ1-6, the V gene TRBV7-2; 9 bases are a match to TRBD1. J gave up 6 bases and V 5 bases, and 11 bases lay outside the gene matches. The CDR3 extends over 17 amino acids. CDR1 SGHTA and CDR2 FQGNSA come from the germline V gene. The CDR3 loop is CASSGEQGAVTNSPLHF. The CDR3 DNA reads TGTGCCAGCAGCGGGGAACAGGGGGCGGTAACTAATTCACCCCTCCACTTT.